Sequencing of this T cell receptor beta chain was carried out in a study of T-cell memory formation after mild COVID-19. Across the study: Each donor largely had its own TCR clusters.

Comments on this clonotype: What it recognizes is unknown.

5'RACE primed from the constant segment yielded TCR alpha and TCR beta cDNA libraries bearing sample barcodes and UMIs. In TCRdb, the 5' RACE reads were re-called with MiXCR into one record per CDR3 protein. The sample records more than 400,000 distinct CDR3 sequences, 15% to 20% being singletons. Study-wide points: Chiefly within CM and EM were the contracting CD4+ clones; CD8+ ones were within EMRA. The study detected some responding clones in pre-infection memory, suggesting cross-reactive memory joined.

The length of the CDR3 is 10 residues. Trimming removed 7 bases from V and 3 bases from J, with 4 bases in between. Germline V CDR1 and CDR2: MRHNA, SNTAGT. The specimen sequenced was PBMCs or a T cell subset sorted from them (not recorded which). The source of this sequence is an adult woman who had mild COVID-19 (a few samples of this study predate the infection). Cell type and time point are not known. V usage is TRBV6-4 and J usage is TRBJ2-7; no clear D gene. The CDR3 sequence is CASKIYEQYF. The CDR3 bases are TGTGCCAGCAAAATCTACGAGCAGTACTTC.